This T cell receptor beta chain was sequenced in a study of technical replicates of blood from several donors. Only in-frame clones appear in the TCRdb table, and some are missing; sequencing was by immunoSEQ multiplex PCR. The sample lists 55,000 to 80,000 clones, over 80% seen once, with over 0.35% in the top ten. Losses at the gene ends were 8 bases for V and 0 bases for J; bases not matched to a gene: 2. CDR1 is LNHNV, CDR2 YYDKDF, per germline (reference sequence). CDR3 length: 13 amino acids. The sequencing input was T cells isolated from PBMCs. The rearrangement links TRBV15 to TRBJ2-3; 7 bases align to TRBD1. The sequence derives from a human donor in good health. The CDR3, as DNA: TGTGCCACCTGGACAGGTAGCACAGATACGCAGTATTTT. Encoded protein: CATWTGSTDTQYF.